The sequence of this TCR beta chain was determined in a study of T cell responses to AZD1222 COVID-19 vaccine (dated by TCRdb to the early 2020s). Looking at the study overall: A total of 240 or so trial participants underwent TCR sequencing, of whom roughly 210 had received two doses of AZD1222 and 26 had received two doses of the MenACWY control vaccine. Trial participants were enrolled by age into 18-55, 56-69 and 70-plus year subgroups, with about 150, 27 and 61 TCR-sequenced participants respectively. The investigation overall reported the following: Conclusions about previously exposed vaccinees are limited because only five to seven AZD1222 recipients were SARS-CoV-2 seropositive at baseline. The 56-69-year group was small, and its depth increase did not reach significance, likely because of low power. Reportedly, close to half of the unique spike-specific TCRs recognized epitopes lying outside the regions that are mutated in the B.1.351 and B.1.1.7 variants. Most participants were white British and females outnumbered males, and the authors suggested that clonal diversity may have been underestimated. A significant rise in spike-specific TCR breadth and depth was observed after two AZD1222 doses relative to day 0 and relative to MenACWY recipients. No day 14 peak-response samples were available, so repertoires were characterized only after the peak T cell response. The vaccine-associated CD4 TCRs covered the entire spike protein, and the dominant responses fell in regions 160-218 and 743-854.

The junction carries 15 bases between V and J, which are trimmed by 4 bases and 6 bases respectively. The CDR3 runs 14 amino acids, cysteine and phenylalanine included. Here the CDR3 DNA is all that survives: 42 bases in frame from base 1. The germline V gene yields SGHAT for CDR1 and FQNNGV for CDR2. The CDR3 regions of human TCRbeta chains were analyzed by immunosequencing. As for the original processing: Repertoire TCRs were checked for matches against a reference library of SARS-CoV-2-specific TCRs that had been generated using the MIRA antigen-specificity platform. Breadth meant the fraction of unique TCRs that were SARS-CoV-2-associated, whereas depth meant the fraction of total T cells that were SARS-CoV-2-associated. Using the MIRA data, each spike-specific TCR was mapped to the spike region that the TCR reacts to and placed in a CD4 or CD8 class. Log10-transformed breadth and depth values were compared by one-way ANOVA with Sidak's multiple comparisons tests. This immuneACCESS table, as held by TCRdb, lists in-frame sequences with V and J called but not all clones. Of the missing ones, under half trace to an unresolved V gene in checked studies; the others have no known cause. The V and J calls and clone size were taken over from that table, and D and trimming were inferred from the DNA. The table for this sample lists about 150,000 clones; around 90% of them were counted only once. The biggest ten clones account for approximately 0.97% of the sample.

Taken with the paper, the label for time point translates to: about 28 days (+/-7) after the second vaccine dose. AZD1222 recipients given second doses at about 4 weeks or at about 12 weeks were pooled, since spike-specific TCR depth and breadth were not found to differ between the two schedules. Vaccinee samples came from UK trials COV001 and COV002, including a single-blind randomized controlled phase 2/3 trial of AZD1222 (ChAdOx1 nCoV-19) in healthy adults. For TCRbeta chain sequencing, PBMC samples from trial participants were taken at day 0 and at day 28 after the second dose. About this clone: Its recognized antigen is unknown. It has no much larger one-base neighbor in the sample; base qualities were not kept.

The rearrangement combines TRBV11-2 with TRBJ1-2; the D segment cannot be called with confidence. Source: peripheral blood, taken 28 days after the second AZD1222 dose. This TCR came from an adult who received the AZD1222 COVID-19 vaccine. CDR3 region: CASSSPNQVHGYTF. The sequenced DNA: TGTGCCAGCAGCTCCCCCAACCAGGTTCATGGCTACACCTTC.